The clone carrying this T cell receptor (beta chain) occurred many times. Its antigen remains unknown. This sample is drawn from a study of read filtering for tumor transcriptome and immune sequencing. Background on the study: DNase treatment preceded whole-transcriptome library preparation. Per sample, TCR-region reads ranged about 4.05 to 11 million by IR-seq, about 85 to 1,400 by RNA-seq.

Overall study findings and caveats: Even smaller IR-seq throughput identified most shared clonotypes.

This library used approximately 370 ng RNA and molecular barcoded adaptors spanning alpha/delta and beta/gamma chains. A single record per CDR3 protein comes from TCRdb applying MiXCR to the reads. The data hold around 140,000 distinct CDR3 sequences, with less than 15% observed a single time. CDR1 DFQATT and CDR2 SNEGSKA come from the germline V gene (reference sequence). Trimming took 2 bases from V and 0 from J, leaving 12 bases between them. This CDR3 spans 15 amino acids. This clonotype originated in a donor aged 40 or over with multiple myeloma. Sample: a population of CD138-negative cells sorted from bone marrow. The rearrangement uses TRBV20-1 and TRBJ2-3; the D is unclear. CDR3 in amino acids: CSARIPRTSTDTQYF. CDR3 sequence (DNA): TGCAGTGCTAGAATCCCCAGAACTAGCACAGATACGCAGTATTTT.